This T cell receptor (beta chain) was found in a study of blood T cell repertoires in COVID-19. The overall study: Spain, Italy and the United States supplied samples that represented acute and convalescent COVID-19. T cells, B-cell-depleted T cells, or PBMCs provided the cDNA or gDNA that served as material.

Authors' data handling: Estimation of nucleated cell counts was performed using reference gene primer amplification. TCRdb keeps only in-frame clones here, not all; method: immunoSEQ multiplex PCR. V and J calls and clone size are copied from that table; D and trimming were computed from the DNA. This table holds around 210,000 clones, roughly 88% found once. The sequencing input was peripheral blood. The sequence derives from a human donor in a cohort sampled during active COVID-19.

The CDR3 DNA reads as TGTGCCAGCAGCACCACAGGGCCCCGGGCAAATCAGCCCCAGCATTTT. Translating it yields CASSTTGPRANQPQHF. This chain links TRBV27 with TRBJ1-5, with a weak D call TRBD1 (6 bases). Germline CDR1 MNHEY, CDR2 SMNVEV (reference sequence). The ends were cut back, 6 bases at V and 4 bases at J, with 19 bases in the middle. This CDR3 has 16 residues.